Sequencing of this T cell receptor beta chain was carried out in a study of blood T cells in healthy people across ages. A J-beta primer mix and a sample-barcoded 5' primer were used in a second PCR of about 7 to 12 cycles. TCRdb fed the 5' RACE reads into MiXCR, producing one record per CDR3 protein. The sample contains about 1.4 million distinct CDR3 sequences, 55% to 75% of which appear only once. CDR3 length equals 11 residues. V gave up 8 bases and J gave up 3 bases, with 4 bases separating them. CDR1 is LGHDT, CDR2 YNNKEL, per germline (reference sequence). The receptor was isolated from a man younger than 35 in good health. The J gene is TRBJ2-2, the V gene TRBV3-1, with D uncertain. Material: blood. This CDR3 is CASFHTGELFF. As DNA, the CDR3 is TGTGCCAGCTTTCACACCGGGGAGCTGTTTTTT.